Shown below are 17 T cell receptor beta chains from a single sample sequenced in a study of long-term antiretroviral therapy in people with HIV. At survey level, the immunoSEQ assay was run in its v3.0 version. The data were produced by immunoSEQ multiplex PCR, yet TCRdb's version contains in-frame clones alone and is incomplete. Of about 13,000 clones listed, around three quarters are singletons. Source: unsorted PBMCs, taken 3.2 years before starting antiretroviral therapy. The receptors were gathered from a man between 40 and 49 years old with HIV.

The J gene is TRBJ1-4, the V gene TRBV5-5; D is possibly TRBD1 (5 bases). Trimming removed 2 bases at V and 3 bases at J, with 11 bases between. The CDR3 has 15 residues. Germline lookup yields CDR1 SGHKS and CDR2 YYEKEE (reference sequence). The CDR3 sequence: CASSFSGGSNEKLFF. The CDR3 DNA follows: TGTGCCAGCAGCTTCTCGGGGGGGTCTAATGAAAAACTGTTTTTT. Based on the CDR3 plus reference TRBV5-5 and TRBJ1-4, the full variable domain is DAGVTQSPTHLIKTRGQQVTLRCSPISGHKSVSWYQQVLGQGPQFIFQYYEKEERGRGNFPDRFSARQFPNYSSELNVNALLLGDSALYLCASSFSGGSNEKLFFGSGTQLSVL.

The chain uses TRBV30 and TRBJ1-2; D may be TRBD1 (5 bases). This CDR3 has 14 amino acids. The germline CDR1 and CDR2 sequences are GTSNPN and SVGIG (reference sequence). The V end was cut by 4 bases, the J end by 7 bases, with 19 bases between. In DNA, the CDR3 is TGTGCCTGGACCCAGAGGCAGGGAAAGGGTGGCTACACCTTC. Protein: CAWTQRQGKGGYTF.

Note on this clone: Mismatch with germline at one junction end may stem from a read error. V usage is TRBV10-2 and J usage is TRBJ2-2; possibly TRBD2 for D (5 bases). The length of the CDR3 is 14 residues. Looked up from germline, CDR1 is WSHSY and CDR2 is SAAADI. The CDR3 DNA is TGTGCCATCAGCCTGAGGGTCACCGGGTCGGAGCTGTTTTTT. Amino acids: CAISLRVTGSELFF.

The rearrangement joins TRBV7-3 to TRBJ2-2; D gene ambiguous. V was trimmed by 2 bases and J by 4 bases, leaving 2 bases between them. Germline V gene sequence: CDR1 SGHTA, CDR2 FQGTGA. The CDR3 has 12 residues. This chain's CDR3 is CASSLGTGELFF. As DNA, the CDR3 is TGTGCCAGCAGCTTAGGCACCGGGGAGCTGTTTTTT.

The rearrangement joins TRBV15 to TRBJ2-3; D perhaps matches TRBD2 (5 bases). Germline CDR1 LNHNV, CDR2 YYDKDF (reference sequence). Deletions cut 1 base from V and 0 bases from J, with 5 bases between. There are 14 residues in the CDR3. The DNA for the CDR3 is TGTGCCACCAGCAGAGGAGGGAGCACAGATACGCAGTATTTT. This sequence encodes CATSRGGSTDTQYF.

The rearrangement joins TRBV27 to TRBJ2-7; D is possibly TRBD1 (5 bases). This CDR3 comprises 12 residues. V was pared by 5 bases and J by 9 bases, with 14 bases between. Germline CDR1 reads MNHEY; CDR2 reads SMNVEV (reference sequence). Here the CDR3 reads CASSQKGFRQYF. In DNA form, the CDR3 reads TGTGCCAGCAGTCAAAAGGGGTTTCGGCAGTACTTC.

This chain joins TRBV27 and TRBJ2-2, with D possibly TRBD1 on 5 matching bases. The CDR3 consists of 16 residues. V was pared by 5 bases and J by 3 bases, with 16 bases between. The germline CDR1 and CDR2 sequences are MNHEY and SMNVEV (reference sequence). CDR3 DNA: TGTGCCAGCAGTACTTACAGGTTAGGGGACACCGGGGAGCTGTTTTTT. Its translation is CASSTYRLGDTGELFF.

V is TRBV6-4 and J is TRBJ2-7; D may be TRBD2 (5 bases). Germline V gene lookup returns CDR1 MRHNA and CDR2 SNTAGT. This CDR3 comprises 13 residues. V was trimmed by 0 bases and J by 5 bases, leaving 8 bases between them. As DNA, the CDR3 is TGTGCCAGCAGTGACTCAAAGGAGGACGAGCAGTACTTC. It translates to CASSDSKEDEQYF.

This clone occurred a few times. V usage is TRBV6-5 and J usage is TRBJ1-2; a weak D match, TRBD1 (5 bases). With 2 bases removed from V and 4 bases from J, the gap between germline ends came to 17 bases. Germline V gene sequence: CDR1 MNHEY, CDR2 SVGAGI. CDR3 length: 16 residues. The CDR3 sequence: CASSYVERGRGYGYTF. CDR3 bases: TGTGCCAGCAGTTACGTCGAAAGGGGACGGGGCTATGGCTACACCTTC.

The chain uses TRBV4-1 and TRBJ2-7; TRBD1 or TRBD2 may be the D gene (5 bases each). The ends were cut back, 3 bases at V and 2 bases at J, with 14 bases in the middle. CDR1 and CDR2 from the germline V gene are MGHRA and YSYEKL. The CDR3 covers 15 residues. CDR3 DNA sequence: TGCGCCAGCAGCCAGGGACCAGGTGGGGCCTACGAGCAGTACTTC. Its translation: CASSQGPGGAYEQYF.

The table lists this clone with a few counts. The CDR3 is CASSTGQGAGGNQPQHF. The DNA of the CDR3 is TGCGCCAGCAGCACGGGACAGGGGGCGGGTGGCAATCAGCCCCAGCATTTT. The V call is TRBV5-1, the J call TRBJ1-5, with TRBD1 matching over 12 bases. Trimming took 4 bases from V and 2 from J; bases not matched to a gene: 7. The germline V gene has CDR1 SGHRS and CDR2 YFSETQ. The CDR3 extends over 17 amino acids.

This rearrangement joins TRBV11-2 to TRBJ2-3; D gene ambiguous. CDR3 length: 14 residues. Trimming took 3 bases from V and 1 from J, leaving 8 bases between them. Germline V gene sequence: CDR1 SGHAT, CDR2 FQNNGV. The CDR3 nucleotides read TGTGCCAGCAGCTTGTCCGTGGGCACAGATACGCAGTATTTT. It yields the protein CASSLSVGTDTQYF. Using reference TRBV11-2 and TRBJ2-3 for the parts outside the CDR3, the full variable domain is EAGVAQSPRYKIIEKRQSVAFWCNPISGHATLYWYQQILGQGPKLLIQFQNNGVVDDSQLPKDRFSAERLKGVDSTLKIQPAKLEDSAVYLCASSLSVGTDTQYFGPGTRLTVL.

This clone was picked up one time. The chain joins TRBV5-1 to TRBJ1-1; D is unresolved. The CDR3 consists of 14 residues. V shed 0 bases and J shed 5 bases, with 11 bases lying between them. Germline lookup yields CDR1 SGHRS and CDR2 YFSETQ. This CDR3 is CASSLGGGRTEAFF. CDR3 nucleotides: TGCGCCAGCAGCTTGGGCGGTGGGAGGACTGAAGCTTTCTTT.

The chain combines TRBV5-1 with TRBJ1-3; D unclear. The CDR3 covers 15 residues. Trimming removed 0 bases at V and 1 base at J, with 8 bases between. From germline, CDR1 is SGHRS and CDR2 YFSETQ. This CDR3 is CASSLAGASGNTIYF. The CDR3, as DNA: TGCGCCAGCAGCTTGGCCGGAGCTTCTGGAAACACCATATATTTT.

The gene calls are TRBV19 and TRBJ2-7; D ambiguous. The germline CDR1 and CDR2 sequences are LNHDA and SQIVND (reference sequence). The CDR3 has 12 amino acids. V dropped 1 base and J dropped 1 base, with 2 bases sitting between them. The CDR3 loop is CASSIGSYEQYF. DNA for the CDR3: TGTGCCAGTAGTATAGGGTCCTACGAGCAGTACTTC.

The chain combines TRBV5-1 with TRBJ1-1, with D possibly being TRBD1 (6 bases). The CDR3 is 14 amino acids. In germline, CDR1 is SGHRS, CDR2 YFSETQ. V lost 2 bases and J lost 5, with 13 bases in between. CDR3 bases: TGCGCCAGCAGCTTCCAAACAGGGTTAACTGAAGCTTTCTTT. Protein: CASSFQTGLTEAFF.

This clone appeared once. CDR3 nucleotide sequence: TGTGCCAGCAGCTCTTATGAAGGGGGCGCGGAAGGGGTTGAGACCCAGTACTTC. Its protein is CASSSYEGGAEGVETQYF. The chain uses TRBV9 and TRBJ2-5; 7 nucleotides agree with TRBD1. V lost 4 bases to trimming and J lost 5 bases; unmatched junction nucleotides: 20. This CDR3 region has 18 residues. Per the germline V gene, CDR1 is SGDLS and CDR2 is YYNGEE.